The T cell receptor beta chain under discussion was sequenced for a study of blood T cell repertoires in COVID-19. Study-level information: Sites across the United States, Italy and Spain contributed samples from acute and convalescent COVID-19.

Profiling relied on immunoSEQ multiplex PCR, and the TCRdb table lists in-frame clones only, not all of them. The table includes 270,000 or so clones, 80% to 90% detected once. The germline V gene has CDR1 MNHEY and CDR2 SMNVEV (reference sequence). This CDR3 comprises 13 residues. Trimming at V came to 6 bases and at J to 7 bases, leaving 8 bases not matched to a gene. Sequences were obtained from peripheral blood. V gene TRBV27 combines with J gene TRBJ1-2; 7 bases line up with TRBD1. The receptor was isolated from a woman aged 25-40 years with COVID-19, enrolled during active disease. The CDR3 sequence: CASRKVEGAGYTF. The CDR3 coding sequence is TGTGCCAGCAGAAAGGTAGAGGGGGCTGGCTACACCTTC.